This T cell receptor (beta chain) was identified during a study of T cells in Graves' hyperthyroidism and ophthalmopathy. As concerns this clonotype: Its antigen is undetermined.

Template material for amplifying TCR beta CDR3 regions consisted of RNA transcripts. HTBI primers were used for first-round RT-PCR of the TCR CDR3. Via MiXCR, TCRdb re-called the multiplex PCR reads, giving one row per CDR3 protein. The data contain about 640,000 distinct CDR3 sequences, around 20% of them seen just once; the ten biggest clones take up roughly a third. Uncontrolled infection, other autoimmune disease, pregnancy and lactation each barred patients from inclusion. Germline V gene data show CDR1 as KGHDR and CDR2 as SFDVKD. This CDR3 has 15 residues. V gave up 4 bases and J gave up 9 bases; unmatched junction bases: 11. Study outcomes and limitations: The majority of expanded thyroid clonotypes above 0.001 also appeared in blood. A model built on 13 V-J features separated ophthalmopathy from stable hyperthyroidism. Model-based prediction identified ophthalmopathy a median around 6.5 months prior to its onset.

The chain uses TRBV24-1 and TRBJ1-5, with 7 bases identical to TRBD1. Specimen: blood. The TCR was taken from a young man with Graves' ophthalmopathy. CDR3 coding DNA: TGTGCCACCAGTGAATCAGGGGGGACTTTTCGGCCCCAGCATTTT. Translation: CATSESGGTFRPQHF.